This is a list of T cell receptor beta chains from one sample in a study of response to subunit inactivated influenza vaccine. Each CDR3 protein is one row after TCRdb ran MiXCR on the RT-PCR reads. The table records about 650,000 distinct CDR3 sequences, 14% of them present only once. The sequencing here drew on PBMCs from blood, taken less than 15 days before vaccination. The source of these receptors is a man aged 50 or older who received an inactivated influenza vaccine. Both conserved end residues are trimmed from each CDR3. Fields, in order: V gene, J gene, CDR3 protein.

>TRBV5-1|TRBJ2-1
ASSFSGIGYNEQF
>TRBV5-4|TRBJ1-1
ASSLEGTPLLASSAF
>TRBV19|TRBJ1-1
ASRAGQFTEAF
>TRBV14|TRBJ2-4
ASSQERGNIQY
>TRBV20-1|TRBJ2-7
SARGGALSYEQY
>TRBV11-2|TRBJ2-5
ASSLGTHNQETQY
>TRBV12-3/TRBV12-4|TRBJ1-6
ATTDRGMKYNSPLH
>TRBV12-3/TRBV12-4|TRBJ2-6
ASSSPGYGANVLT
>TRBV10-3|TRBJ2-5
AISEGVVETQY
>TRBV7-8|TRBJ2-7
ASSLGTVSYEQY
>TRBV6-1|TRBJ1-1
ASSKARTAKNTEAF
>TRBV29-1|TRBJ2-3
SVKPTGFKDTQY
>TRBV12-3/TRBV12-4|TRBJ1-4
ASSFWGQDEKLF
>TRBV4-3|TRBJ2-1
ASSQDSLGGAYNEQF
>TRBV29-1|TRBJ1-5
SVAFTGDSNQPQH
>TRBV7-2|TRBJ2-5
ASSLGSLETQY
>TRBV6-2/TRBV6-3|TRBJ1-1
ASSYLGGSRNTEAF